The 7 T cell receptor beta chains below were found in one sample sequenced in a study of human T cells and chemical hapten exposure. TCRdb reprocessed the RACE reads via MiXCR and lists one record per CDR3 protein. The data show around 130,000 distinct CDR3 sequences, about 11% seen once. Sample time point: patch test 2, 6 weeks after DPC sensitization. Treatment defined: therapeutic diphenylcyclopropenone sensitization with weekly scalp DPC. This specimen consisted of whole blood, obtained in connection with sensitization to the hapten diphenylcyclopropenone (DPC). These receptors were obtained from a woman between 45 and 65 years old with alopecia areata. Some clones in this sample may be carry-over from other donors' samples.

This sequence joins TRBV3-1 and TRBJ2-7; TRBD1 matches 7 bases. CDR1 LGHDT and CDR2 YNNKEL come from the germline V gene (reference sequence). V lost 4 bases, J lost 6 bases, and 9 bases stayed unmatched. The CDR3 runs 14 residues. The CDR3, as DNA: TGTGCCAGCAGCCTCAGCGGCCGACAGGGCGAGCAGTACTTC. Translation gives CASSLSGRQGEQYF.

The V gene is TRBV12-3 or TRBV12-4, the J gene TRBJ2-4; 13 nucleotides line up with TRBD2. V dropped 7 bases and J dropped 6; count of bases not matched to a gene: 3. The CDR3 totals 14 residues. CDR3: CASTRTSGRNIQYF. The CDR3 bases are TGTGCCAGCACCCGGACTAGCGGGAGAAACATTCAGTACTTC.

This clonotype has a handful of counts. The V and J genes are TRBV20-1 and TRBJ2-5, with a weak D call TRBD1 (7 bases). Germline values: CDR1 DFQATT, CDR2 SNEGSKA (reference sequence). The V gene lost 0 bases and the J gene lost 5 bases, with 16 bases spanning the gap. The CDR3 has 15 amino acids. CDR3 coding DNA: TGCAGTGCTAGAGATGCCCGGGACAGCGGGGAGACCCAGTACTTC. Translation gives CSARDARDSGETQYF.

The V and J genes are TRBV11-2 and TRBJ2-1; D possibly uses TRBD1 or TRBD2 (6 bases each). Per the germline V gene, CDR1 is SGHAT and CDR2 is FQNNGV. The V end was cut by 5 bases, the J end by 8 bases, with 25 bases between. The CDR3 covers 17 residues. In DNA, the CDR3 is TGTGCCAGCAGCCTCTTCCTCGGGGGACACACTCGCGATGAGCAGTTCTTC. It is translated as CASSLFLGGHTRDEQFF.

The genes are TRBV6-6 and TRBJ2-1, with D possibly matching TRBD1 (6 bases). V was clipped by 6 bases and J by 7 bases, with 19 bases between them. The CDR3 totals 15 residues. Germline CDR1 is MNHNY and CDR2 is SVGAGI (reference sequence). The CDR3 reads CASRFLRGSRNEQFF. The DNA for the CDR3 is TGTGCCAGCAGATTCCTCAGGGGATCCAGGAATGAGCAGTTCTTC.

Many counts were recorded for this clonotype. The chain couples TRBV18 to TRBJ2-1; D gene uncertain. The V and J ends lost 3 bases and 6 bases respectively, with 9 bases between them. Germline V lookup: CDR1 KGHSH, CDR2 LQKENI. CDR3 size: 13 residues. CDR3 DNA sequence: TGTGCCAGCTCACCCTCGTCCCCCAATGAGCAGTTCTTC. Translated: CASSPSSPNEQFF.

This clonotype was found a few times. The V gene is TRBV7-9, the J gene TRBJ2-7; unclear D gene. The CDR3 length is 13 residues. V was pared by 5 bases and J by 2 bases, with 10 bases between. Germline values: CDR1 SEHNR, CDR2 FQNEAQ (reference sequence). CDR3 sequence: CASSVENTYEQYF. The CDR3 nucleotides are TGTGCCAGCAGCGTAGAGAACACCTACGAGCAGTACTTC.